This T cell receptor beta chain was documented in a study of blood T cell repertoires in COVID-19. The wider study: COVID-19 samples from acute and convalescent phases originated in the United States, Italy and Spain. Nucleic acid was either cDNA or gDNA, and it came from T cells, B-cell-depleted T cells, or PBMCs.

Produced via immunoSEQ multiplex PCR; TCRdb's table is partial and in-frame only. This sample has 100,000 or so clones; about 81% occur once, and the top ten carry 10% to 15%. There are 15 residues in the CDR3. With V trimmed by 4 bases and J by 3 bases, 3 bases remained unmatched. Germline lookup yields CDR1 LNHNV and CDR2 YYDKDF (reference sequence). The V and J genes are TRBV15 and TRBJ2-1; 10 bases line up with TRBD2. Sequenced material: peripheral blood. The TCR sequence derives from a human donor in a cohort sampled during active COVID-19. CDR3: CATSKSGGDYNEQFF. CDR3 coding DNA: TGTGCCACCAGCAAGAGCGGGGGGGACTACAATGAGCAGTTCTTC.